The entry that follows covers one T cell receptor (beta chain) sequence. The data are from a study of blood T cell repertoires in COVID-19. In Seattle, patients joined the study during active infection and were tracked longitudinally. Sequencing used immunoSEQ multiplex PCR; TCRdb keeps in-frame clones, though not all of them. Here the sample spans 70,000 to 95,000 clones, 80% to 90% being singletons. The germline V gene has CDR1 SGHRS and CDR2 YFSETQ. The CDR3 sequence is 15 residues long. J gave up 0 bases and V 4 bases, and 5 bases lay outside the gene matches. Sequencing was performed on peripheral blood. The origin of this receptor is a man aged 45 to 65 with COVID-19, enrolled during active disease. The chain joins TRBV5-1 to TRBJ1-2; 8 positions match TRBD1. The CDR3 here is CASSGGQGTNYGYTF. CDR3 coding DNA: TGCGCCAGCAGCGGCGGACAGGGCACTAACTATGGCTACACCTTC.